This T cell receptor (beta chain) was documented in a study of blood T cell repertoires in COVID-19. For the study at large: COVID-19 samples from acute and convalescent phases originated in the United States, Italy and Spain. Sources were T cells, B-cell-depleted T cells, or PBMCs; the material itself was cDNA or gDNA.

The table lists this clone with a few counts. Profiling relied on immunoSEQ multiplex PCR, and the TCRdb table lists in-frame clones only, not all of them. The data show fewer than 300,000 clones, with 80% to 90% seen just once and 3.5% to 5.5% held by the top ten. Two consecutive negative NP/OP PCR tests, clearance, or resolved symptoms defined Cohort 3 recovery. The CDR3 runs 15 residues. The V segment lost 2 bases and the J segment 5 bases; nucleotides outside the gene matches: 7. Germline V gene sequence: CDR1 MDHEN, CDR2 SYDVKM. The receptor was isolated from a woman younger than 45 who had recovered from COVID-19. What was sequenced was PBMCs or T cells enriched from blood (not recorded which). The chain combines TRBV28 with TRBJ1-1; 8 bases fit TRBD1. In DNA, the CDR3 is TGTGCCAGCAGTTTAGTAAGACAGGGGAGGACTGAAGCTTTCTTT. Its protein is CASSLVRQGRTEAFF.